This TCR beta chain was profiled in a study of T cell repertoires in cytomegalovirus infection. Study as a whole: CMV epitopes that were recently identified and HLA-C-restricted were used alongside well-studied HLA-B-restricted ones. Matching HLA type, along with CMV infection, was indicated by public TCR beta signatures. Points from the study as a whole: Summed frequency of public TCR beta families distinguished CMV carriers with the relevant HLA. HLA-C-restricted CMV clonotypes gave the most frequent clonotype in two of eight donors.

The V gene's germline CDR1 is SGHNT and CDR2 YYREEE (reference sequence). Trimming pared 5 bases from V and 7 bases from J, leaving 16 bases between. The CDR3 is 14 residues long. In TCRdb, the reads were re-called with MiXCR into one record per CDR3 protein. The sample gives more than 85,000 distinct CDR3 sequences, 25% to 35% of which show up once; roughly 81% is in the top ten. Regarding this clonotype: Its specificity is unknown.

The chain recombines TRBV5-4 with TRBJ2-1; perhaps TRBD1 as D (6 bases). The receptor's source is a human donor in good health (CMV status not recorded). Some clones in this sample may be carry-over from other donors' samples. The material was CD8+ T cells from cultured PBMCs, obtained from culture after CMV antigen stimulation. The CDR3 DNA follows: TGTGCCAGCAGGTGGGGACAAGGGCTTAATGAGCAGTTCTTC. Translated, it gives CASRWGQGLNEQFF. The whole variable domain, filled in from reference TRBV5-4 and TRBJ2-1, reads ETGVTQSPTHLIKTRGQQVTLRCSSQSGHNTVSWYQQALGQGPQFIFQYYREEENGRGNFPPRFSGLQFPNYSSELNVNALELDDSALYLCASRWGQGLNEQFFGPGTRLTVL.